The present T cell receptor (beta chain) was sequenced within a study of Graves' ophthalmopathy and Graves' hyperthyroidism. The CDR3 loop spans 14 amino acids. Germline V gene lookup returns CDR1 MDHEN and CDR2 SYDVKM. Trimming removed 8 bases from V and 0 bases from J, with 10 bases in between. Transcripts of RNA were the source for amplifying TCR beta CDR3 regions. HTBI primers were used in a first-round RT-PCR, which preceded a second-round multiplex PCR. TCRdb re-derived calls from the multiplex PCR reads in MiXCR, one entry per CDR3 protein. The sample contains 500,000 to 700,000 distinct CDR3 sequences, roughly 20% of which appear only once. In this sample, this clonotype turned up many times. By definition, stable hyperthyroidism involved no ophthalmopathy within 18 months of follow-up.

The clonotype was recovered from a woman aged 18-29 years with stable Graves' hyperthyroidism. Some clones in this sample may be carry-over from other donors' samples. V usage is TRBV28 and J usage is TRBJ2-2; D ambiguous. The source material was peripheral blood. DNA for the CDR3: TGTGCCAGCTCCAACCTCGCGAACACCGGGGAGCTGTTTTTT. Amino acids: CASSNLANTGELFF.